Each of the 21 T cell receptor beta chains below was sequenced from the same sample in a study of T cell responses to AZD1222 COVID-19 vaccine (dated by TCRdb to about 2021). Per the publication, the time point label means: about 28 days (+/-7) after the second vaccine dose. Libraries came from the immunoSEQ multiplex PCR assay. TCRdb mirrors the immuneACCESS table, restricted to in-frame sequences. Some clones are absent from its copies; in checked studies, under half trace to an unresolved V gene, and the reason for the others is unknown. The sample includes 120,000 or so clones, with about 89% observed a single time. 7.1% of the sample comes from the top ten. Sequences were derived from peripheral blood, sampled 28 days after the second AZD1222 dose. These receptors were taken from an adult who received the AZD1222 COVID-19 vaccine.

The chain combines TRBV12-3 or TRBV12-4 with TRBJ2-3; D not certain. The V end was cut by 7 bases, the J end by 4 bases, with 9 bases between. The CDR3 has 12 residues. The CDR3, as DNA: TGTGCCAGCAAAAGAGTCCCAGATACGCAGTATTTT. Translation gives CASKRVPDTQYF.

This rearrangement joins TRBV28 to TRBJ2-1; TRBD1 aligns across 9 bases. The junction had 7 bases not matched to a gene; V was cut back by 3 bases and J by 7 bases. The CDR3 spans 15 residues. Germline V gene sequence: CDR1 MDHEN, CDR2 SYDVKM. Here the CDR3 reads CASSFPDRGINEQFF. As DNA, the CDR3 is TGTGCCAGCAGTTTTCCGGACAGGGGCATAAATGAGCAGTTCTTC.

V gene TRBV27 combines with J gene TRBJ1-5; 7 bases line up with TRBD1. Germline V lookup: CDR1 MNHEY, CDR2 SMNVEV (reference sequence). The trim removed 5 bases at V and 4 bases at J, leaving 2 bases unmatched. This CDR3 is 13 amino acids long. The CDR3 coding sequence is TGTGCCAGCAGTCAGGGACAGAATCAGCCCCAGCATTTT. This codes for CASSQGQNQPQHF.

This clone was seen a single time. This chain connects TRBV19 to TRBJ1-2; 9 nucleotides line up with TRBD1. Germline loops: CDR1 LNHDA, CDR2 SQIVND (reference sequence). The V and J ends lost 8 bases and 4 bases, in that order; junction bases with no gene match: 2. The CDR3 has 12 residues. The CDR3 reads CASGGQGYGYTF. In DNA form, the CDR3 reads TGTGCCAGTGGGGGACAGGGCTATGGCTACACCTTC.

This clone was seen a single time. The genes are TRBV7-6 and TRBJ2-1, with 9 bases lining up with TRBD1. With 5 bases clipped from V and 7 bases from J, the junction kept 12 bases outside the gene matches. The CDR3 extends over 16 amino acids. Germline CDR1 and CDR2: SGHVS and FNYEAQ. CDR3 DNA: TGTGCCAGCAGCCTTAGAGGGACAGGGACGGGGAATGAGCAGTTCTTC. This gives the protein CASSLRGTGTGNEQFF.

This chain uses TRBV3-1 (or the pseudogene TRBV3-2) with TRBJ1-2; 10 bases fit TRBD1. V was pared by 2 bases and J by 6 bases, with 3 bases of the junction left unmatched. The CDR3 runs 14 residues. The germline gives CDR1 LGHDT, CDR2 YNNKEL (reference sequence). CDR3 coding DNA: TGTGCCAGCAGCCAAAATGGACAGGGGGATGGCTACACCTTC. Its protein is CASSQNGQGDGYTF.

The rearrangement links TRBV5-4 to TRBJ2-7, with D maybe TRBD1 (5 bases). This CDR3 has 13 amino acids. Trimming shortened V by 4 bases and J by 5 bases, and 13 bases separated the two germline ends. Germline V lookup: CDR1 SGHNT, CDR2 YYREEE (reference sequence). CDR3 bases: TGTGCCAGCAGCAAGGACATAGGGCACGAGCAGTACTTC. It specifies CASSKDIGHEQYF.

CDR3 in amino acids: CASSSGTGLLVGRAEAFF. CDR3 DNA sequence: TGTGCCAGCAGCTCCGGGACAGGGCTTCTTGTTGGGAGGGCTGAAGCTTTCTTT. J is TRBJ1-1 and V is TRBV7-3; 9 positions match TRBD1. CDR1 is SGHTA and CDR2 is FQGTGA in the germline V gene. V shed 4 bases and J 6 bases; nucleotides not matched to a gene: 18. This CDR3 comprises 18 residues. The entire variable domain, with the rest obtained from reference TRBV7-3 and TRBJ1-1, is as follows: GAGVSQTPSNKVTEKGKYVELRCDPISGHTALYWYRQSLGQGPEFLIYFQGTGAADDSGLPNDRFFAVRPEGSVSTLKIQRTERGDSAVYLCASSSGTGLLVGRAEAFFGQGTRLTVV.

The CDR3 DNA sequence: TGTGCCAGCAGCCGAGAACCCTACGAGCAGTACTTC. Its translation: CASSREPYEQYF. The rearrangement joins TRBV3-1 (or the pseudogene TRBV3-2) to TRBJ2-7; D gene unclear. This CDR3 is 12 amino acids long. V lost 4 bases to trimming and J lost 2 bases, with 6 bases between them. Per germline, CDR1 LGHDT and CDR2 YNNKEL (reference sequence).

The genes are TRBV5-6 and TRBJ1-2; the D gene is possibly TRBD1 (5 bases). The CDR3 is 15 amino acids. The ends were cut back, 1 base at V and 2 bases at J, with 12 bases in the middle. Germline loops: CDR1 SGHDT, CDR2 YYEEEE. For the CDR3, the DNA is TGTGCCAGCAGCTTGCAGTCCAGGGCGAACTATGGCTACACCTTC. Amino acid sequence: CASSLQSRANYGYTF.

The chain recombines TRBV3-1 (or the pseudogene TRBV3-2) with TRBJ2-2; D remains ambiguous. Trimming cost V 4 bases and J 7 bases, with 10 bases left between them. From germline, CDR1 is LGHDT and CDR2 YNNKEL (reference sequence). This CDR3 has 13 amino acids. In nucleotides, the CDR3 is TGTGCCAGCAGCCTCAACAAAGGCGGGGAGCTGTTTTTT. This translates into CASSLNKGGELFF.

This chain uses TRBV3-1 (or the pseudogene TRBV3-2) with TRBJ2-1; weak D call: TRBD2 (5 bases). Trimming shortened V by 0 bases and J by 2 bases, and 14 bases separated the two germline ends. CDR1 and CDR2 (germline): LGHDT, YNNKEL (reference sequence). The CDR3 length is 17 residues. DNA of the CDR3: TGTGCCAGCAGCCAAGATCGCCGGGAAGAACCCTACAATGAGCAGTTCTTC. The encoded protein is CASSQDRREEPYNEQFF.

This clone was detected only once. This sequence joins TRBV4-3 and TRBJ1-1; the D gene is possibly TRBD1 (6 bases). Germline lookup yields CDR1 LGHNA and CDR2 YSLEER. The CDR3 totals 18 residues. V gave up 0 bases and J gave up 4 bases, with 21 bases separating them. The CDR3 here is CASSQEFRGEGKATEAFF. DNA for the CDR3: TGCGCCAGCAGCCAAGAGTTCAGGGGTGAGGGGAAGGCCACTGAAGCTTTCTTT.

CDR3 residues: CASSGGRAGLAKNIQYF. The CDR3 DNA is TGCGCCAGCAGTGGGGGCAGAGCGGGCCTAGCCAAAAACATTCAGTACTTC. The chain employs TRBV4-1 and TRBJ2-4; D may correspond to TRBD1 or TRBD2 (6 bases each). Trimming removed 6 bases from V and 0 bases from J, with 18 bases in between. Per germline, CDR1 MGHRA and CDR2 YSYEKL. This CDR3 is built from 17 residues.

The chain combines TRBV7-8 with TRBJ2-4, with D possibly matching TRBD1 (5 bases). Germline lookup yields CDR1 SGHVS and CDR2 FQNEAQ. V was pared by 1 base and J by 1 base, with 5 bases between. The length of the CDR3 is 14 residues. The CDR3 DNA reads TGTGCCAGCAGCTTAGAGGGGGCCAAAAACATTCAGTACTTC. This translates into CASSLEGAKNIQYF. Filled out from reference TRBV7-8 and TRBJ2-4, the complete variable domain reads GAGVSQSPRYKVAKRGQDVALRCDPISGHVSLFWYQQALGQGPEFLTYFQNEAQLDKSGLPSDRFFAERPEGSVSTLKIQRTQQEDSAVYLCASSLEGAKNIQYFGAGTRLSVL.

V is TRBV5-1 and J is TRBJ1-3, with a tentative D call TRBD1 (5 bases). The V gene lost 4 bases and the J gene lost 0 bases, with 11 bases spanning the gap. CDR1 SGHRS and CDR2 YFSETQ come from the germline V gene. The length of the CDR3 is 15 residues. The CDR3 spells CASSASGISGNTIYF. The CDR3 nucleotides read TGCGCCAGCAGCGCTTCAGGGATCTCTGGAAACACCATATATTTT.

This sequence joins TRBV12-5 and TRBJ2-7, with 9 positions matching TRBD1. The germline V gene encodes CDR1 LGHNT and CDR2 FRNRAP. The CDR3 sequence is 16 residues long. After removal of 0 bases from V and 2 bases from J, the junction contained 5 bases not matched to a gene. Here the CDR3 reads CASGLVIGQGTYEQYF. DNA for the CDR3: TGTGCTAGTGGTTTGGTAATAGGACAGGGGACCTACGAGCAGTACTTC.

The gene calls are TRBV3-1 (or the pseudogene TRBV3-2) and TRBJ2-1, with D maybe TRBD2 (5 bases). Trimming removed 4 bases at V and 9 bases at J, with 13 bases between. Germline CDR1 LGHDT, CDR2 YNNKEL (reference sequence). The CDR3 spans 13 residues. The CDR3 region is CASSPHLEAEQFF. CDR3 DNA: TGTGCCAGCAGCCCCCACCTGGAGGCTGAGCAGTTCTTC.

This chain uses TRBV28 with TRBJ2-1, with D maybe TRBD2 (6 bases). The ends were cut back, 4 bases at V and 7 bases at J, with 14 bases in the middle. The CDR3 contains 14 residues. The germline V gene has CDR1 MDHEN and CDR2 SYDVKM. CDR3 protein: CASSSHGAGNEQFF. CDR3 in DNA: TGTGCCAGCAGTTCCCACGGCGCGGGAAATGAGCAGTTCTTC.

The chain uses TRBV18 and TRBJ2-5, with 7 bases that match TRBD1. Trimming took 4 bases from V and 1 from J; bases not matched to a gene: 3. The CDR3 consists of 14 residues. Germline CDR1 is KGHSH and CDR2 is LQKENI. The CDR3 DNA sequence: TGTGCCAGCTCACGCCGGGACAGCCAAGAGACCCAGTACTTC. Translating it yields CASSRRDSQETQYF.

The chain employs TRBV6-5 and TRBJ1-2; D gene ambiguous. Trimming cost V 5 bases and J 2 bases, with 9 bases left between them. The CDR3 runs to 13 residues. Germline V gene sequence: CDR1 MNHEY, CDR2 SVGAGI. CDR3 sequence reads: CASSPPGNYGYTF. In DNA form, the CDR3 reads TGTGCCAGCAGTCCCCCGGGGAACTATGGCTACACCTTC.